Listed here are 14 T cell receptor beta chains from one sample, sequenced in a study of T-cell reconstitution after alpha-beta-depleted transplantation in children. It was with unique molecular identifiers that the TCRbeta library was prepared. TCRdb re-called the PCR reads with MiXCR, one entry per CDR3 protein. The sample records some 500,000 distinct CDR3 sequences, about 31% being singletons. The starting material was PBMCs from the stem cell graft donor, obtained from the stem cell graft. These receptors were collected from a human donor who donated a stem cell graft to a child with aplastic anemia.

This rearrangement joins TRBV6-2 or TRBV6-3 to TRBJ1-1; no clear D gene. Germline CDR1 and CDR2: MNHEY and SVGEGT. The CDR3 runs 16 residues. With 7 bases removed from V and 0 bases from J, the gap between germline ends came to 18 bases. Here the CDR3 reads CASTSTAGEMNTEAFF. For the CDR3, the DNA is TGTGCCAGCACCTCGACGGCGGGAGAGATGAACACTGAAGCTTTCTTT.

The chain joins TRBV29-1 to TRBJ2-5; 9 bases line up with TRBD1. The CDR3 is 13 amino acids. The junction had 6 bases not matched to a gene; V was cut back by 7 bases and J by 3 bases. CDR1 and CDR2 (germline): SQVTM, ANQGSEA. DNA for the CDR3: TGCAGCGCTGTAAGGACAGGGGAAGAGACCCAGTACTTC. It yields the protein CSAVRTGEETQYF.

This chain joins TRBV27 and TRBJ1-5; 7 nucleotides align to TRBD1. The CDR3 sequence is 13 residues long. Trimming removed 6 bases from V and 6 bases from J; junction bases left unmatched: 5. Germline loops: CDR1 MNHEY, CDR2 SMNVEV (reference sequence). The DNA of the CDR3 is TGTGCCAGCAGCTACGACAGGGTTCAGCCCCAGCATTTT. The encoded protein is CASSYDRVQPQHF.

V is TRBV11-2 and J is TRBJ2-5; 8 nucleotides line up with TRBD1. Germline V gene sequence: CDR1 SGHAT, CDR2 FQNNGV. This CDR3 comprises 18 residues. V lost 4 bases to trimming and J lost 0 bases; unmatched junction nucleotides: 13. CDR3 DNA sequence: TGTGCCAGCAGCTCCGAGCCGACAGGGGATCCGTACCAAGAGACCCAGTACTTC. Residues: CASSSEPTGDPYQETQYF.

This chain joins TRBV18 and TRBJ2-5; D is possibly TRBD1 (6 bases). Germline assignment: CDR1 KGHSH and CDR2 LQKENI. The CDR3 is 13 amino acids. The ends were cut back, 3 bases at V and 4 bases at J, with 9 bases in the middle. The CDR3 protein is CASSPGARETQYF. CDR3 nucleotide sequence: TGTGCCAGCTCACCGGGGGCCCGAGAGACCCAGTACTTC.

This clonotype was picked up a small number of times. J is TRBJ1-1 and V is TRBV20-1; 8 nucleotides match TRBD1. The V gene end was trimmed by 7 bases and the J gene end by 4 bases; junction bases not matched to a gene: 11. The germline V gene encodes CDR1 DFQATT and CDR2 SNEGSKA (reference sequence). This CDR3 has 14 amino acids. The CDR3 loop is CSGRQGARITEAFF. The CDR3, as DNA: TGCAGTGGACGGCAGGGGGCAAGGATCACTGAAGCTTTCTTT.

The V and J genes are TRBV7-2 and TRBJ1-6; tentative D call: TRBD1 (6 bases). The CDR3 runs 15 residues. Germline V gene data show CDR1 as SGHTA and CDR2 as FQGNSA. Trimming took off 2 bases at V and 5 bases at J, with 10 bases between the two ends. In DNA, the CDR3 is TGTGCCAGCAGCTTAACGGGACAAGATAATTCACCCCTCCACTTT. Translation: CASSLTGQDNSPLHF. The full variable domain, with the rest looked up from reference TRBV7-2 and TRBJ1-6, is GAGVSQSPSNKVTEKGKDVELRCDPISGHTALYWYRQSLGQGLEFLIYFQGNSAPDKSGLPSDRFSAERTGGSVSTLTIQRTQQEDSAVYLCASSLTGQDNSPLHFGNGTRLTVT.

This clonotype was observed a handful of times. The chain joins TRBV20-1 to TRBJ2-5; no firm D call. This CDR3 comprises 11 residues. V was cut by 4 bases and J by 4 bases, with 7 bases left in between. From germline, CDR1 is DFQATT and CDR2 SNEGSKA (reference sequence). The CDR3 DNA sequence: TGCAGTGCTAATAACGGAGAGACCCAGTACTTC. Encoded protein: CSANNGETQYF.

This chain connects TRBV11-2 to TRBJ1-1, with a weak D call TRBD1 (5 bases). Germline V lookup: CDR1 SGHAT, CDR2 FQNNGV. The V end lost 5 bases, the J end lost 1 base, and 14 bases lay between the germline ends. The CDR3 runs to 15 residues. CDR3 nucleotides: TGTGCCAGCAGCCAGGGACCGGGATCGAACACTGAAGCTTTCTTT. Amino acids: CASSQGPGSNTEAFF.

The chain carries TRBV2 and TRBJ1-5; 7 bases agree with TRBD1. Germline V gene data show CDR1 as SNHLY and CDR2 as FYNNEI. Trimming took 4 bases from V and 1 from J; bases not matched to a gene: 4. This CDR3 is 15 amino acids long. CDR3 in amino acids: CASSGQGRSNQPQHF. CDR3 nucleotide sequence: TGTGCCAGCAGTGGACAGGGAAGGAGCAATCAGCCCCAGCATTTT. The full variable domain, its missing parts supplied by reference TRBV2 and TRBJ1-5, is EPEVTQTPSHQVTQMGQEVILRCVPISNHLYFYWYRQILGQKVEFLVSFYNNEISEKSEIFDDQFSVERPDGSNFTLKIRSTKLEDSAMYFCASSGQGRSNQPQHFGDGTRLSIL.

This clonotype was seen more than once but under ten times. The chain has TRBV9 and TRBJ2-5; 8 bases line up with TRBD1. The CDR3 is 15 amino acids. With V trimmed by 3 bases and J by 2 bases, 6 bases remained unmatched. CDR1 is SGDLS, CDR2 YYNGEE, per germline. CDR3 sequence: CASSAWGQAQETQYF. DNA for the CDR3: TGTGCCAGCAGCGCCTGGGGACAGGCTCAAGAGACCCAGTACTTC.

The rearrangement joins TRBV5-1 to TRBJ2-7, with TRBD2 matching 7 bases. There are 13 residues in the CDR3. V lost 4 bases, J lost 6 bases, and 7 bases stayed unmatched. Per the germline V gene, CDR1 is SGHRS and CDR2 is YFSETQ. CDR3 in amino acids: CASSTRDYTEQYF. The CDR3 bases are TGCGCCAGCAGCACCCGGGACTACACCGAGCAGTACTTC.

This clonotype was observed many times. The CDR3: CASSQGQNTEAFF. For the CDR3, the DNA is TGTGCCAGCAGCCAAGGACAGAACACTGAAGCTTTCTTT. V usage is TRBV18 and J usage is TRBJ1-1; tentative D call: TRBD1 (5 bases). The ends were cut back, 8 bases at V and 1 base at J, with 11 bases in the middle. The CDR3 totals 13 residues. CDR1 is KGHSH, CDR2 LQKENI, per germline.

The rearrangement joins TRBV18 to TRBJ1-1; D not certain. V shed 6 bases and J shed 1 base, with 15 bases lying between them. This CDR3 comprises 15 residues. CDR1 is KGHSH and CDR2 is LQKENI in the germline V gene. CDR3 amino acids: CASSLAGGENTEAFF. DNA for the CDR3: TGTGCCAGCTCCCTTGCCGGCGGGGAGAACACTGAAGCTTTCTTT.